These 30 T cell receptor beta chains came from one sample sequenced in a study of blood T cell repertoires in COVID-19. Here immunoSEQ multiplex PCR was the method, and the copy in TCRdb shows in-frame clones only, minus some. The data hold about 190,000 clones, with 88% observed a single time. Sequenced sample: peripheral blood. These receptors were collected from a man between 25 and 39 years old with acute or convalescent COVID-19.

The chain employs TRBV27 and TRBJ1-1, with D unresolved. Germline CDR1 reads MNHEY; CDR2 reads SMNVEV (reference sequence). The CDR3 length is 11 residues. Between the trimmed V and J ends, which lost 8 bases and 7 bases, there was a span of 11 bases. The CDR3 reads CASGSSFEAFF. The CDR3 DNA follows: TGTGCCAGCGGTTCCTCTTTTGAAGCTTTCTTT.

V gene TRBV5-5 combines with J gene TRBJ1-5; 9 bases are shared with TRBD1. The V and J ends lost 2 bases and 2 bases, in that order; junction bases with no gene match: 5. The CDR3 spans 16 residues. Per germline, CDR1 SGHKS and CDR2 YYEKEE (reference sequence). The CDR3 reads CASSLTGGRGNQPQHF. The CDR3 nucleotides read TGTGCCAGCAGCTTAACAGGGGGCCGGGGCAATCAGCCCCAGCATTTT. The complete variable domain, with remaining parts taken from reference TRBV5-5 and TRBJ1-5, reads DAGVTQSPTHLIKTRGQQVTLRCSPISGHKSVSWYQQVLGQGPQFIFQYYEKEERGRGNFPDRFSARQFPNYSSELNVNALLLGDSALYLCASSLTGGRGNQPQHFGDGTRLSIL.

CDR3 amino acids: CASSLSQYEQYF. The CDR3 bases are TGTGCCAGCAGCTTGTCCCAGTACGAGCAGTACTTC. The chain couples TRBV5-4 to TRBJ2-7; D not certain. Between the trimmed V and J ends, which lost 1 base and 4 bases, there was a span of 6 bases. The germline gives CDR1 SGHNT, CDR2 YYREEE (reference sequence). This CDR3 comprises 12 residues. Using reference TRBV5-4 and TRBJ2-7 for the parts outside the CDR3, the full variable domain is ETGVTQSPTHLIKTRGQQVTLRCSSQSGHNTVSWYQQALGQGPQFIFQYYREEENGRGNFPPRFSGLQFPNYSSELNVNALELDDSALYLCASSLSQYEQYFGPGTRLTVT.

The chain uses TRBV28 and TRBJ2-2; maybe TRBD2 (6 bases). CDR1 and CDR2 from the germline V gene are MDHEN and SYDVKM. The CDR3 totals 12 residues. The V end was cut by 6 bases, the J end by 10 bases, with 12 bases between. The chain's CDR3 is CASSARDSELFF. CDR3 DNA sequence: TGTGCCAGCAGCGCTCGGGACTCGGAGCTGTTTTTT.

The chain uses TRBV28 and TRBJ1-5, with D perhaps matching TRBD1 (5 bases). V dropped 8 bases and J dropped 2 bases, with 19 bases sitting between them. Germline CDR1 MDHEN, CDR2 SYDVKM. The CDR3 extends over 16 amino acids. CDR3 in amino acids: CASCWTGWGGNQPQHF. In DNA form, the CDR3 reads TGTGCCAGCTGTTGGACTGGGTGGGGGGGCAATCAGCCCCAGCATTTT.

The CDR3 region is CASSPIGAQNTEAFF. CDR3 coding DNA: TGTGCCAGCAGTCCCATAGGGGCGCAGAACACTGAAGCTTTCTTT. The chain has TRBV27 and TRBJ1-1; D possibly corresponds to TRBD1 (5 bases). In germline, CDR1 is MNHEY, CDR2 SMNVEV (reference sequence). The CDR3 totals 15 residues. Trimming removed 5 bases from V and 1 base from J, with 14 bases in between.

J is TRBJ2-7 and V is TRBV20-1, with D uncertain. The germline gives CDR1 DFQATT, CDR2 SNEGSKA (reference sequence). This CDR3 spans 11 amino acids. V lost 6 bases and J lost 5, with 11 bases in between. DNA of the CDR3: TGCAGTGCGCTCTCGGTCGACGAGCAGTACTTC. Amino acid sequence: CSALSVDEQYF.

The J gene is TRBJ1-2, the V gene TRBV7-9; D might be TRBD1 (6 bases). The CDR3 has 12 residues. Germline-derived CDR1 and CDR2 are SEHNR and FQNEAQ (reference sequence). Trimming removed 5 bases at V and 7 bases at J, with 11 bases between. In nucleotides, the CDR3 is TGTGCCAGCAGCACAAACAGGGCTGGCTACACCTTC. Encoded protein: CASSTNRAGYTF.

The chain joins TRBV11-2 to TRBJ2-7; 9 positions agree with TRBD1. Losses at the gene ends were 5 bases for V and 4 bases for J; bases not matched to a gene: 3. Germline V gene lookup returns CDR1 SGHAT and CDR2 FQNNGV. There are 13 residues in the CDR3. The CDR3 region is CASSRGQGYEQYF. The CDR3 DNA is TGTGCCAGCAGCCGGGGACAGGGATACGAGCAGTACTTC.

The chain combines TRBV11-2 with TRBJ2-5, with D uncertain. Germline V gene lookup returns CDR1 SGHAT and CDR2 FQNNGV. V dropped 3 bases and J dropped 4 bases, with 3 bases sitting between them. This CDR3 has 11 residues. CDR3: CASSFRETQYF. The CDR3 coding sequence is TGTGCCAGCAGCTTTCGAGAGACCCAGTACTTC.

The CDR3 nucleotides are TGTGCCAGCAGTTACTCCGGCCAGGGGCAATACAATGAGCAGTTCTTC. Translating it yields CASSYSGQGQYNEQFF. The chain recombines TRBV6-5 with TRBJ2-1; TRBD1 is a possible D gene (6 bases). This CDR3 comprises 16 residues. The ends were cut back, 0 bases at V and 4 bases at J, with 13 bases in the middle. In germline, CDR1 is MNHEY, CDR2 SVGAGI.

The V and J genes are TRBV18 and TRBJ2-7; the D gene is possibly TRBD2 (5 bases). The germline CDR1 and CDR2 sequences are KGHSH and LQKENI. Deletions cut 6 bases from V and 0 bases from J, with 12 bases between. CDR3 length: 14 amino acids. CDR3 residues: CASSVSGSSYEQYF. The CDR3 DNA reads TGTGCCAGCTCCGTTTCTGGGAGCTCCTACGAGCAGTACTTC.

In DNA form, the CDR3 reads TGTGCCAGCTCTAGCGGGGGGGCCTATACGCAGTATTTT. The encoded protein is CASSSGGAYTQYF. This rearrangement joins TRBV18 to TRBJ2-3, with 11 bases that match TRBD2. The CDR3 is 13 residues long. The germline V gene encodes CDR1 KGHSH and CDR2 LQKENI. The trim removed 6 bases at V and 7 bases at J, leaving 3 bases unmatched.

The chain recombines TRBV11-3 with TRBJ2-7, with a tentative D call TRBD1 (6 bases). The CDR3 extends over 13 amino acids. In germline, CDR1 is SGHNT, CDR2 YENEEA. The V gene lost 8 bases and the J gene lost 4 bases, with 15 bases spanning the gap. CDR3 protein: CASGQGLEYEQYF. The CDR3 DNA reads TGTGCCAGCGGGCAGGGGCTAGAATACGAGCAGTACTTC.

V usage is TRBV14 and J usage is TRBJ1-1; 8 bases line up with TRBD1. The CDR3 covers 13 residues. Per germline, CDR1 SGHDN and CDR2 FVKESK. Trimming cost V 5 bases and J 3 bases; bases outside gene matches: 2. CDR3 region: CASSLGQDTEAFF. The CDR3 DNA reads TGTGCCAGCAGCTTGGGACAGGACACTGAAGCTTTCTTT. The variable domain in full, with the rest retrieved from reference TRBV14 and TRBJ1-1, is EAGVTQFPSHSVIEKGQTVTLRCDPISGHDNLYWYRRVMGKEIKFLLHFVKESKQDESGMPNNRFLAERTGGTYSTLKVQPAELEDSGVYFCASSLGQDTEAFFGQGTRLTVV.

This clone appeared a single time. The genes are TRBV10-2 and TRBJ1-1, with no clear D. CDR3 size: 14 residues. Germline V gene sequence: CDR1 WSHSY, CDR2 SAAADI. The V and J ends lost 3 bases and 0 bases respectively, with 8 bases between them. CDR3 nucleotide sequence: TGCGCCAGCAGTGAAATTTTTATGAACACTGAAGCTTTCTTT. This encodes CASSEIFMNTEAFF.

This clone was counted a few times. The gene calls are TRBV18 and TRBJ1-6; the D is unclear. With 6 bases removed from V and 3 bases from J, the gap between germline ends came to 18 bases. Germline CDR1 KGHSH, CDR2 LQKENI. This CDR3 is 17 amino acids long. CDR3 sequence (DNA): TGTGCCAGCTCCCAAGAAGAGGAGAGGTACTATAATTCACCCCTCCACTTT. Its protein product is CASSQEEERYYNSPLHF.

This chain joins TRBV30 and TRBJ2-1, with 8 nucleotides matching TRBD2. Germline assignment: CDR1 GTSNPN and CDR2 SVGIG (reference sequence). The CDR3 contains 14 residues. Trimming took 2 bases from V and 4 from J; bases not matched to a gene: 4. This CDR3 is CAWSQLAGYNEQFF. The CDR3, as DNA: TGTGCCTGGAGTCAGTTAGCGGGATACAATGAGCAGTTCTTC. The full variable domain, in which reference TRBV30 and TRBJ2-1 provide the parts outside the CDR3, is SQTIHQWPATLVQPVGSPLSLECTVEGTSNPNLYWYRQAAGRGLQLLFYSVGIGQISSEVPQNLSASRPQDRQFILSSKKLLLSDSGFYLCAWSQLAGYNEQFFGPGTRLTVL.

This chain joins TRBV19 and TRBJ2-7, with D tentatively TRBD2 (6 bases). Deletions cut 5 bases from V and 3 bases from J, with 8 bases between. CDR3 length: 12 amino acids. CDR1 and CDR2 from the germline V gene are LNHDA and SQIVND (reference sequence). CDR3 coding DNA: TGTGCCAGTAGTCGGGGACTCTACGAGCAGTACTTC. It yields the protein CASSRGLYEQYF.

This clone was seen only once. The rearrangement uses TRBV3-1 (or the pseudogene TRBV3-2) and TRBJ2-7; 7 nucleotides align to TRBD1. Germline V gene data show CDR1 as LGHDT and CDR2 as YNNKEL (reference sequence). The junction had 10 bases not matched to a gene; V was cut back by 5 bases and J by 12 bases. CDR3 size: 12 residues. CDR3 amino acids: CASSVRDSRRYF. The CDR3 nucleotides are TGTGCCAGCAGCGTCCGGGACAGCCGAAGGTACTTC.

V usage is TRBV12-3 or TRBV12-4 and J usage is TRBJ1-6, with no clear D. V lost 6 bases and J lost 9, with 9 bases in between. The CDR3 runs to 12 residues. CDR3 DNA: TGTGCCAGCAGCCCTAGAAGTTCACCCCTCCACTTT. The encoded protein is CASSPRSSPLHF.

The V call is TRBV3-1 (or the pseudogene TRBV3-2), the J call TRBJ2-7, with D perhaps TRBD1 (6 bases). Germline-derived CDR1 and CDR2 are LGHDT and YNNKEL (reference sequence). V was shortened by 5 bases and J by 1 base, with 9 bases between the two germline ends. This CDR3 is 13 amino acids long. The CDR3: CASSVQGSYEQYF. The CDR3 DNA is TGTGCCAGCAGCGTACAGGGATCCTACGAGCAGTACTTC.

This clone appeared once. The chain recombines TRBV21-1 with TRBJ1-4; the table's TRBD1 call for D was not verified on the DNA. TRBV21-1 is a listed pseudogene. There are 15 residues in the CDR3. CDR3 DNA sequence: TGTGCCAGCAGCAAAGCGCTGGAGACAGGGGAAAAACTGTTTTTT. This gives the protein CASSKALETGEKLFF.

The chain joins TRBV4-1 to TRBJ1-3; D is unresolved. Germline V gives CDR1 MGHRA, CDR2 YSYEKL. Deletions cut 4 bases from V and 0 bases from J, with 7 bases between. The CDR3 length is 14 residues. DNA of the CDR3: TGCGCCAGCAGCCTGCGGCGCTCTGGAAACACCATATATTTT. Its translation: CASSLRRSGNTIYF.

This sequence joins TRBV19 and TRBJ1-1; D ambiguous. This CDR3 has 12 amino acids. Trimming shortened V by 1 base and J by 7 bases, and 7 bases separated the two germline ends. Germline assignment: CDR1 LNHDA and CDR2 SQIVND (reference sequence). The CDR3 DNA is TGTGCCAGTAGTATAGCCATGAGTGAAGCTTTCTTT. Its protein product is CASSIAMSEAFF. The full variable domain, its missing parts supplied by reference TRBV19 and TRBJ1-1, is DGGITQSPKYLFRKEGQNVTLSCEQNLNHDAMYWYRQDPGQGLRLIYYSQIVNDFQKGDIAEGYSVSREKKESFPLTVTSAQKNPTAFYLCASSIAMSEAFFGQGTRLTVV.

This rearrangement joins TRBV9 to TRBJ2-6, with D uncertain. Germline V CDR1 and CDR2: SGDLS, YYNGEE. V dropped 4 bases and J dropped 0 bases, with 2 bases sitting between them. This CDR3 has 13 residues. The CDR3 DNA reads TGTGCCAGCAGCCGCTCTGGGGCCAACGTCCTGACTTTC. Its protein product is CASSRSGANVLTF.

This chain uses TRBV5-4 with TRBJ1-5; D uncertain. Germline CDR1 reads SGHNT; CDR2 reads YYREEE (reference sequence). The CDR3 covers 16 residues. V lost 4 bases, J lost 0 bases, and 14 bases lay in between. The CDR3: CASSPSPTSSNQPQHF. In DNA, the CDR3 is TGTGCCAGCAGCCCTAGCCCGACATCTAGCAATCAGCCCCAGCATTTT.

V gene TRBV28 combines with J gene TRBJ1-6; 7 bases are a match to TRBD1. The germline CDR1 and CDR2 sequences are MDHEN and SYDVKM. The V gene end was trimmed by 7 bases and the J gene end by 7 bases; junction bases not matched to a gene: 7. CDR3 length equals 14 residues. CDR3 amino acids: CASTTGILNSPLHF. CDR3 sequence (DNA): TGTGCCAGCACGACAGGGATACTGAATTCACCCCTCCACTTT.

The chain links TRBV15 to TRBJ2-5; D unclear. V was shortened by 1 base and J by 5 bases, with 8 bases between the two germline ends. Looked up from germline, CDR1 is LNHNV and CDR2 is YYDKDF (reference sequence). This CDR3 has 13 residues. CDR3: CATSRVQRETQYF. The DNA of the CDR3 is TGTGCCACCAGCAGAGTTCAGAGGGAGACCCAGTACTTC.

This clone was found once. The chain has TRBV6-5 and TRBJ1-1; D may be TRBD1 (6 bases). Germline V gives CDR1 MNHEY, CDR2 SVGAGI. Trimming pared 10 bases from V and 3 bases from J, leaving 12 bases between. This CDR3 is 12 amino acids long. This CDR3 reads CAIRGEYTEAFF. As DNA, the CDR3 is TGTGCCATCAGGGGCGAATACACTGAAGCTTTCTTT.